These T cell receptor beta chains were read from a single sample in a study of early T cells in non-severe SARS-CoV-2 infection. TCRdb independently ran MiXCR on the 5' RACE reads; one entry per CDR3 protein. The sample shows 75,000 to 100,000 distinct CDR3 sequences, over 12% of them seen only once. Material: whole blood. These receptor sequences come from an adult who was a healthcare worker with PCR-confirmed SARS-CoV-2 infection or an uninfected control (not recorded which). Each CDR3 is given with its conserved first and last residue. D genes are given only for firm matches. For some rows the clone size is stated as once, few or many, or as a class when expanded; others skip it.

D,size,J,V,CDR3,DNA
TRBD1,-,TRBJ1-2,TRBV7-9,CASSLADRGLYGYTF,TGTGCCAGCAGCTTAGCGGACAGGGGGCTCTATGGCTACACCTTC
TRBD2,many,TRBJ2-1,TRBV3-1,CASSQDATSGGYNEQFF,TGTGCCAGCAGCCAAGATGCAACTAGCGGGGGGTACAATGAGCAGTTCTTC
TRBD2,few,TRBJ2-3,TRBV11-3,CASSVTSGPTDTQYF,TGTGCCAGCAGCGTTACTAGCGGTCCCACAGATACGCAGTATTTT
-,-,TRBJ1-6,TRBV7-2,CASSRPPGLNSPLHF,TGTGCCAGCAGCCGACCCCCAGGATTAAATTCACCCCTCCACTTT
-,few,TRBJ1-1,TRBV20-1,CSAQQNEAFF,TGCAGTGCCCAGCAGAATGAAGCTTTCTTT
TRBD1,-,TRBJ2-1,TRBV29-1,CSVEGTGGGNEQFF,TGCAGCGTTGAAGGGACAGGGGGCGGGAATGAGCAGTTCTTC
-,few,TRBJ2-3,TRBV18,CASSPNTQMNTQYF,TGTGCCAGCTCACCGAACACACAGATGAATACGCAGTATTTT
-,many,TRBJ1-1,TRBV10-3,CAISDPGENTEAFF,TGTGCCATCAGTGATCCTGGGGAGAACACTGAAGCTTTCTTT
-,few,TRBJ1-4,TRBV5-1,CASSPRARDEKLFF,TGCGCCAGCAGTCCCCGGGCGCGAGATGAAAAACTGTTTTTT
TRBD1,few,TRBJ1-1,TRBV29-1,CSVVGDSMRDTEAFF,TGCAGCGTAGTCGGGGACAGCATGCGGGACACTGAAGCTTTCTTT
TRBD2,-,TRBJ2-2,TRBV5-1,CASSTAGEEELFF,TGCGCCAGCAGCACCGCGGGGGAGGAGGAGCTGTTTTTT
TRBD2,few,TRBJ2-2,TRBV5-5,CASSPHPGGGDESGELFF,TGTGCCAGCAGCCCCCACCCTGGGGGGGGAGACGAGAGCGGGGAGCTGTTTTTT
TRBD1,few,TRBJ2-5,TRBV24-1,CATSDPGTEETQYF,TGTGCCACCAGTGACCCCGGGACAGAAGAGACCCAGTACTTC
-,few,TRBJ2-5,TRBV10-3,CAISERQGGETQYF,TGTGCCATCAGTGAGAGGCAGGGAGGAGAGACCCAGTACTTC
TRBD2,many,TRBJ2-5,TRBV20-1,CSARAGTSGGKTQYF,TGCAGTGCTAGAGCCGGGACTAGCGGGGGAAAGACCCAGTACTTC
-,few,TRBJ1-5,TRBV5-6,CASSVGSGNQPQHF,TGTGCCAGCAGCGTTGGTTCGGGGAACCAGCCCCAGCATTTT